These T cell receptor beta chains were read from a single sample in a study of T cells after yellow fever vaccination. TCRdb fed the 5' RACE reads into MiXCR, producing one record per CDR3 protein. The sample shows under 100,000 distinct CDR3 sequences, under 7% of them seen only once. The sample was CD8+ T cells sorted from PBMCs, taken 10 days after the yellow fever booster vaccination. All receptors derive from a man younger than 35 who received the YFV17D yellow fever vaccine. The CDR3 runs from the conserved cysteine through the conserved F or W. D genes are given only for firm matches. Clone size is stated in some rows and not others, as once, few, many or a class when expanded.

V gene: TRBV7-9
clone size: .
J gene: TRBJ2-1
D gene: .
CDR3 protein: CASSGIFNQQFF
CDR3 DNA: TGTGCCAGCAGCGGGATTTTCAATCAGCAGTTCTTC

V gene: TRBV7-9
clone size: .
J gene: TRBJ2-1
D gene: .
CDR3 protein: CASSFTKIEHFF
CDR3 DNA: TGTGCCAGCAGCTTCACAAAAATTGAGCATTTCTTC

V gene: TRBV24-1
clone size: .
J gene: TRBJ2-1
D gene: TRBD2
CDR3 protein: CATSDVLAHEQFF
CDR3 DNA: TGTGCCACCAGTGACGTACTAGCGCATGAGCAGTTCTTC

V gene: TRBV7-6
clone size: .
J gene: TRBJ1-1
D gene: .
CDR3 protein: CASSSRMNTEAFF
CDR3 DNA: TGTGCCAGCAGTTCCCGTATGAACACTGAAGCTTTCTTT

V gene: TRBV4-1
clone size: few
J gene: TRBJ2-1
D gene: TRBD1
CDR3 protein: CASSQGSTGTVYNEQFF
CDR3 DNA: TGCGCCAGCAGCCAAGGGTCTACCGGGACAGTTTACAATGAGCAGTTCTTC

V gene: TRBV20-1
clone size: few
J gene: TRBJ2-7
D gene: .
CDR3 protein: CSAEGATPYEQYF
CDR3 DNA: TGCAGTGCGGAGGGAGCTACCCCCTACGAGCAGTACTTC

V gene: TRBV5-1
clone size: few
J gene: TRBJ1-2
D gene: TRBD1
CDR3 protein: CASSFGQGGGYTF
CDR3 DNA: TGCGCCAGCAGCTTCGGACAGGGAGGTGGCTACACCTTC

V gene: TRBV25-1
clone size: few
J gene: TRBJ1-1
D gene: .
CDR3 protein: CASGSPGGTEAFF
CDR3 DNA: TGTGCCAGCGGATCCCCGGGAGGGACTGAAGCTTTCTTT

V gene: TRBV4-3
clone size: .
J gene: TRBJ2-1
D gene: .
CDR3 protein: CASSRRVGAYNEQFF
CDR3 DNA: TGCGCCAGCAGCCGAAGGGTGGGGGCTTACAATGAGCAGTTCTTC

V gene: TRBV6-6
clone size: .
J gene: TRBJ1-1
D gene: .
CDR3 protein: CASSYPLQGKGTEAFF
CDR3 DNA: TGTGCCAGCAGTTACCCCCTGCAAGGGAAGGGAACTGAAGCTTTCTTT

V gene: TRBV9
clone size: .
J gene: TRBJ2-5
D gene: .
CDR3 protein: CASSPDGTNQETQYF
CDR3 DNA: TGTGCCAGCAGCCCAGATGGGACCAACCAAGAGACCCAGTACTTC

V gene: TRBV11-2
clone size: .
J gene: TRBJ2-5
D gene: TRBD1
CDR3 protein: CASSSKGQGETQYF
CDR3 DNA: TGTGCCAGCAGCTCTAAGGGACAGGGAGAGACCCAGTACTTC

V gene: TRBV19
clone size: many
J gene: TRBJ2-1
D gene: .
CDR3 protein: CASSIVAVRKNEQFF
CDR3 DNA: TGTGCCAGTAGTATAGTGGCCGTCCGGAAGAATGAGCAGTTCTTC

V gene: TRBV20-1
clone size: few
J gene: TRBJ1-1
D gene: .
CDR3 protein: CSARDGGQGSEAFF
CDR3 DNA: TGCAGTGCTAGAGATGGGGGGCAGGGGTCTGAAGCTTTCTTT

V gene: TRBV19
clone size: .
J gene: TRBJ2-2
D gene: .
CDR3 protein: CASSIAGGRGNTGELFF
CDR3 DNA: TGTGCCAGTAGTATAGCCGGGGGCCGGGGGAACACCGGGGAGCTGTTTTTT

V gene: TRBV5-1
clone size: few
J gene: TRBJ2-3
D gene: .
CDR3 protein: CASSLYRTDTQYF
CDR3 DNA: TGCGCCAGCAGCTTATACCGGACAGATACGCAGTATTTT

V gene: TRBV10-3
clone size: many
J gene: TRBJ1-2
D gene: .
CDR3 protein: CAIAREDYGYTF
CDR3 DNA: TGTGCCATCGCAAGGGAAGACTATGGCTACACCTTC

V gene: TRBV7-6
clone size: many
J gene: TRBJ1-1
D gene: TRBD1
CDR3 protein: CASSPPKAGGTEAFF
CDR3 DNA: TGTGCCAGCAGCCCCCCCAAGGCAGGGGGCACTGAAGCTTTCTTT

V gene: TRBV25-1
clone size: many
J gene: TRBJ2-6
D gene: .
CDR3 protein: CASSARTGPVLTF
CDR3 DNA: TGTGCCAGCAGTGCCAGGACGGGGCCGGTCCTGACTTTC

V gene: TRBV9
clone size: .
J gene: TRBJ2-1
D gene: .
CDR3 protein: CASSVGVGGPNEQFF
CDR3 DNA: TGTGCCAGCAGCGTAGGAGTGGGGGGGCCAAATGAGCAGTTCTTC

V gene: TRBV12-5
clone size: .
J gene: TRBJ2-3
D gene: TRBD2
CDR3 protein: CASGLDLAGGPDTQYF
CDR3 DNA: TGTGCTAGTGGTTTGGACCTAGCGGGGGGGCCAGATACGCAGTATTTT

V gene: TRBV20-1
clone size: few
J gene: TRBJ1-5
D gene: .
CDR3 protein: CSASGRDLASNQPQHF
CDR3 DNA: TGCAGTGCTAGTGGGCGGGACCTAGCGAGCAATCAGCCCCAGCATTTT

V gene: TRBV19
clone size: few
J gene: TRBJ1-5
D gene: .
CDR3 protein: CASSIVGNQPQHF
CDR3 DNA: TGTGCCAGTAGTATCGTAGGGAATCAGCCCCAGCATTTT

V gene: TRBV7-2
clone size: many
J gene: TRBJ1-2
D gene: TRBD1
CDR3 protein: CASNLRQGAYGYTF
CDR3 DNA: TGTGCCAGCAACCTCCGGCAGGGGGCCTATGGCTACACCTTC

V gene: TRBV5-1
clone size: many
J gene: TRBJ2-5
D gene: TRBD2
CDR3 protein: CASSLAGGYQETQYF
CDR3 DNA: TGCGCCAGCAGCCTGGCGGGGGGGTACCAAGAGACCCAGTACTTC

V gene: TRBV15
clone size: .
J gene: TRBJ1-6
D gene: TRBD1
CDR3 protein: CATSTYRGAGNSPLHF
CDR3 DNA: TGTGCCACCAGCACCTACAGGGGGGCAGGTAATTCACCCCTCCACTTT

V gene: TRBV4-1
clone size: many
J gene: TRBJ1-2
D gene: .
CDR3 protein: CASSQTTETNYGYTF
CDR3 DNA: TGCGCCAGCAGCCAGACGACAGAGACCAACTATGGCTACACCTTC

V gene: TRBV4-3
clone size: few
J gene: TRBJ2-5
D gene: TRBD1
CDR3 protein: CASSQGTGTDPQETQYF
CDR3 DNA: TGCGCCAGCAGCCAAGGGACCGGGACAGACCCCCAAGAGACCCAGTACTTC

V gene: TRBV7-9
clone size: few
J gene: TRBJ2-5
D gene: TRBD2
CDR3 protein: CAGGIGLAGGETQYF
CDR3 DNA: TGTGCCGGAGGAATTGGACTAGCGGGGGGAGAGACCCAGTACTTC